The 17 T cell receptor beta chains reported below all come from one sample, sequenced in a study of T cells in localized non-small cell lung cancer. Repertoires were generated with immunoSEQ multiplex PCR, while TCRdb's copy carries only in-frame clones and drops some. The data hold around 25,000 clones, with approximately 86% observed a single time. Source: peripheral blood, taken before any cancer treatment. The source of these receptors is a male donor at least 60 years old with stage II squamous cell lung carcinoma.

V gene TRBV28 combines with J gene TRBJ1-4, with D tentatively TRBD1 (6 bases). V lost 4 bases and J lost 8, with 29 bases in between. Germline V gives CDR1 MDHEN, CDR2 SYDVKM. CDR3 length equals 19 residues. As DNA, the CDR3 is TGTGCCAGCAGTTCAACATCGGGGGGCAATAAAGTTCCCAGGGAAAAACTGTTTTTT. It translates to CASSSTSGGNKVPREKLFF.

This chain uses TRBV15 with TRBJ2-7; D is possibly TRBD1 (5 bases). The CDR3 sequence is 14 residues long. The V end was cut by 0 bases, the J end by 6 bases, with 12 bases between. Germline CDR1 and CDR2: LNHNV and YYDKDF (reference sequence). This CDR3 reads CATSRDSGYGEQYF. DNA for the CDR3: TGTGCCACCAGCAGAGATTCAGGGTACGGCGAGCAGTACTTC.

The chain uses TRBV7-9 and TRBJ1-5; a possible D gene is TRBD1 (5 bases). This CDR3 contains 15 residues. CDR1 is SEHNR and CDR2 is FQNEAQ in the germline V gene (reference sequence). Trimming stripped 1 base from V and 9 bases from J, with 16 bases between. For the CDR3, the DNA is TGTGCCAGCAGCTTAGGAGGCAGGGAAAATTGGCCCCAGCATTTT. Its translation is CASSLGGRENWPQHF.

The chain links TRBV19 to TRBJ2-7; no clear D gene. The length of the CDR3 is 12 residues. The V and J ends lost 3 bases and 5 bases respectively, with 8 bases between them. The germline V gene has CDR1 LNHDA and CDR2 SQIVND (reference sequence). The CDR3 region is CASSMSTNEQYF. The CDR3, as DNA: TGTGCCAGTAGTATGTCTACTAACGAGCAGTACTTC. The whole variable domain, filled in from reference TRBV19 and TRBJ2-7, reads DGGITQSPKYLFRKEGQNVTLSCEQNLNHDAMYWYRQDPGQGLRLIYYSQIVNDFQKGDIAEGYSVSREKKESFPLTVTSAQKNPTAFYLCASSMSTNEQYFGPGTRLTVT.

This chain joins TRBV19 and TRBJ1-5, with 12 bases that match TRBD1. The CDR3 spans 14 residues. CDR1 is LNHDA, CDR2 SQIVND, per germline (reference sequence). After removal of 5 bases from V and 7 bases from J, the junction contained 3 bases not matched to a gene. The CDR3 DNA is TGTGCCAGTAGTCTTGGGACAGGGGGCCAGCCCCAGCATTTT. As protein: CASSLGTGGQPQHF.

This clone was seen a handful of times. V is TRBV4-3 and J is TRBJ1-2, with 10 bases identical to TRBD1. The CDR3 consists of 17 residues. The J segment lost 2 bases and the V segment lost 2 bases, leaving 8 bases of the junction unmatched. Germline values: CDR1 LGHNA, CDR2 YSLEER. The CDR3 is CASSQQPLGQGNYGYTF. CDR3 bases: TGCGCCAGCAGCCAACAGCCGTTGGGACAGGGGAACTATGGCTACACCTTC.

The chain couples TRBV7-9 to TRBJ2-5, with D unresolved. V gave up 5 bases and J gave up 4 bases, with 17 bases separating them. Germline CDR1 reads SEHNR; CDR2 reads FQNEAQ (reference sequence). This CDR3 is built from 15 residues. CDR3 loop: CASSPLGGGGETQYF. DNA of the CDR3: TGTGCCAGCAGCCCCCTGGGTGGCGGTGGAGAGACCCAGTACTTC. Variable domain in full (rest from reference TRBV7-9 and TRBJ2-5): DTGVSQNPRHKITKRGQNVTFRCDPISEHNRLYWYRQTLGQGPEFLTYFQNEAQLEKSRLLSDRFSAERPKGSFSTLEIQRTEQGDSAMYLCASSPLGGGGETQYFGPGTRLLVL.

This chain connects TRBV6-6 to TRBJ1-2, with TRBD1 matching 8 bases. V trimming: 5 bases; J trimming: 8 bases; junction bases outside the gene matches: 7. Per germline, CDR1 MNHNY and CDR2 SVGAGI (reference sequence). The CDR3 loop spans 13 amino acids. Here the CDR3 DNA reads TGTGCCAGCAGTCCGCAGGGGACAGGCGGCTACACCTTC. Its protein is CASSPQGTGGYTF.

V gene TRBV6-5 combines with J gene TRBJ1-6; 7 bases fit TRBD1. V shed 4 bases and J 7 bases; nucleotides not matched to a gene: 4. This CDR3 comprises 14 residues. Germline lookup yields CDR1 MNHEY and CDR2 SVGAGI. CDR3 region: CASSLPGGNSPLHF. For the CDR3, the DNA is TGTGCCAGCAGTTTACCAGGGGGGAATTCACCCCTCCACTTT.

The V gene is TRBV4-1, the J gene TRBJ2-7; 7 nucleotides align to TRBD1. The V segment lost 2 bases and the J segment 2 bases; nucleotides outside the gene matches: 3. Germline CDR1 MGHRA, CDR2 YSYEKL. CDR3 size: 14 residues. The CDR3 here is CASSQWDRAYEQYF. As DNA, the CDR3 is TGCGCCAGCAGCCAATGGGACAGAGCCTACGAGCAGTACTTC.

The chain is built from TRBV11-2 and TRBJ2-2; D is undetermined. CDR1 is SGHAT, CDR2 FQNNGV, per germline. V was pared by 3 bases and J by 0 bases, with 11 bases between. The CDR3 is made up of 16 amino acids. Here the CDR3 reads CASSFLDQTNTGELFF. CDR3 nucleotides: TGTGCCAGCAGCTTCTTGGACCAAACGAACACCGGGGAGCTGTTTTTT.

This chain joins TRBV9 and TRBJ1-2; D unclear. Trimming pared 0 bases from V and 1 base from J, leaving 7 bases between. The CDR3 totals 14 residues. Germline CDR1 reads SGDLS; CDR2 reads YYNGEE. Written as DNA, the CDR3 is TGTGCCAGCAGCGTAGGTAATTATAACTATGGCTACACCTTC. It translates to CASSVGNYNYGYTF.

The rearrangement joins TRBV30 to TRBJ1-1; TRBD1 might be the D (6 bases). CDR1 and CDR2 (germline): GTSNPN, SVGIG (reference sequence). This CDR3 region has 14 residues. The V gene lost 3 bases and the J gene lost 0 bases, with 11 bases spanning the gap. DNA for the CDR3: TGTGCCTGGAGAAGGGGGGACCTGAACACTGAAGCTTTCTTT. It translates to CAWRRGDLNTEAFF.

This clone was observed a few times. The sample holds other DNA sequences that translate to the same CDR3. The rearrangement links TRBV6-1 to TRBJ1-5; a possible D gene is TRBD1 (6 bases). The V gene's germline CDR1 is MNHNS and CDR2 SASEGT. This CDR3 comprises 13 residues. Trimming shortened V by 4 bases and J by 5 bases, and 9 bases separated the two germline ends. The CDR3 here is CASSVGGDQPQHF. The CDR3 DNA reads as TGTGCCAGCAGTGTCGGGGGCGATCAGCCCCAGCATTTT.

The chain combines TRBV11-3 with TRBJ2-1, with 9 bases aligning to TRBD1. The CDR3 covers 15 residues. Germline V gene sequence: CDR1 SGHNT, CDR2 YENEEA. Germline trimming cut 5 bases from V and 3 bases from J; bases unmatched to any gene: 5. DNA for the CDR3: TGTGCCAGCAGCCTCGACAGGGGGTACTACAATGAGCAGTTCTTC. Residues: CASSLDRGYYNEQFF.

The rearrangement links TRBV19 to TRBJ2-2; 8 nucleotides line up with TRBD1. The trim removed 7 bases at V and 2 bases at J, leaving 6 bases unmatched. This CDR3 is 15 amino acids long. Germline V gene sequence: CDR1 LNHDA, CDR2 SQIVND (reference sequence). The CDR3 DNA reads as TGTGCCAGTATTGGGGGACAGGCAAACACCGGGGAGCTGTTTTTT. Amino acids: CASIGGQANTGELFF.

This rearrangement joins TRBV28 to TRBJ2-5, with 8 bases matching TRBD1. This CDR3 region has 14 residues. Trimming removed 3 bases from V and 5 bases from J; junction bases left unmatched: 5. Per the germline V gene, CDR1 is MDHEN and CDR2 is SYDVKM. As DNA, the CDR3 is TGTGCCAGCAGTTTCGCAGGGGGCCATGAGACCCAGTACTTC. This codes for CASSFAGGHETQYF.